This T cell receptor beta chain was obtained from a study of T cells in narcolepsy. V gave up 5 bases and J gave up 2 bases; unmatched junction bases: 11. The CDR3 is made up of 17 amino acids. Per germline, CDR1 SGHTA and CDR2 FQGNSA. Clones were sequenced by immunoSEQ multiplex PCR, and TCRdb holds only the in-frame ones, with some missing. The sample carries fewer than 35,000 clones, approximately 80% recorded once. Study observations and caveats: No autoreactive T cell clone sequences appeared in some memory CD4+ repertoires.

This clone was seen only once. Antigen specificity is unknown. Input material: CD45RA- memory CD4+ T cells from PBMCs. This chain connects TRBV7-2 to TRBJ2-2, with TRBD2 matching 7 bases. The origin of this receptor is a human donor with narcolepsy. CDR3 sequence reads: CASSPSRLASNTGELFF. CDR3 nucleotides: TGTGCCAGCAGCCCTTCCCGACTAGCTAGTAACACCGGGGAGCTGTTTTTT.